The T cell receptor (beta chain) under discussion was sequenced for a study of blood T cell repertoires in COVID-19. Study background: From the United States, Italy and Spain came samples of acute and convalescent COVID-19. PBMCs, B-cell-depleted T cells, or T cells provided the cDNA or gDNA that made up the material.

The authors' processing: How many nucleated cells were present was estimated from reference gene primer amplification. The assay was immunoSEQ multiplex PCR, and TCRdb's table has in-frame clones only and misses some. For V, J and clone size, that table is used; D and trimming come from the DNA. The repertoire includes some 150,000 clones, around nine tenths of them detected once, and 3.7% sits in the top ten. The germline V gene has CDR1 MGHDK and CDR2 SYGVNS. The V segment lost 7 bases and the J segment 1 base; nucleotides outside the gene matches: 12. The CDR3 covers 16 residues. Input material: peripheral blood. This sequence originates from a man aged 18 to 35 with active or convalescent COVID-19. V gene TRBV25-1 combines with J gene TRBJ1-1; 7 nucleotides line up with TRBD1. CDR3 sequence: CASTPARGQGNTEAFF. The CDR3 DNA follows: TGTGCCAGCACACCAGCAAGGGGGCAGGGGAACACTGAAGCTTTCTTT.